This record covers a single T cell receptor (beta chain). Its matching antigen is unknown. Given a much more abundant clone one base away, this may be a read error. As to time point: longitudinal time-point 2. The data belong to a study of neurological immune-mediated disorders. Study-wide results and limits: The most TCR clonal expansion was seen in HTLV-1-associated myelopathy, and the least was seen in multiple sclerosis, which fell below healthy controls. The absence of any CDR3 amino acid sequence shared by expanded clones across subjects suggests that repertoires were private in all groups. The multiple sclerosis repertoire cluster had no clinical or MRI correlate. According to phylogenetic grouping, one related-CDR3 cluster, a possible signature, contained the repertoires of 18 of 34 multiple sclerosis patients.

TCRdb passed the 5' RACE reads through MiXCR, listing each CDR3 protein once. The sample lists 70,000 to 90,000 distinct CDR3 sequences, 5% to 6.5% occurring once. Germline V lookup: CDR1 SGHRS, CDR2 YFSETQ. The CDR3 spans 16 residues. The rearrangement links TRBV5-1 to TRBJ1-1, with 7 bases matching TRBD1. Material: PBMCs. This clonotype was obtained from a woman aged 55-70 years with multiple sclerosis. CDR3 amino acids: CANSLRAGGMNTEAFF. Written as DNA, the CDR3 is TGCGCCAACAGCTTGAGGGCAGGGGGGATGAACACTGAAGCTTTCTTT.